This section outlines one T cell receptor (beta chain) sequence together with its context. In Seattle, patients joined the study during active infection and were tracked longitudinally. In the original workflow: Amplification from reference gene primers served as the basis for estimated nucleated cell counts. Here immunoSEQ multiplex PCR was the method, and the copy in TCRdb shows in-frame clones only, minus some. Clone size and V and J calls were adopted from that table, with D and trimming inferred from the DNA. The sample lists some 240,000 clones; about four fifths were seen once. This sample is part of a study of blood T cell repertoires in COVID-19. As for the study in general: T cells, B-cell-depleted T cells, or PBMCs provided the cDNA or gDNA that served as material.

This CDR3 comprises 14 residues. Trimming left V 5 bases short and J 5 bases short, with 10 bases between. Per germline, CDR1 MDHEN and CDR2 SYDVKM. Input material: peripheral blood. The chain links TRBV28 to TRBJ1-6; D call uncertain. The origin of this receptor is a woman older than 75 with COVID-19, enrolled during active disease. The CDR3 region is CASSRAGDNSPLHF. For the CDR3, the DNA is TGTGCCAGCAGTCGGGCCGGGGATAATTCACCCCTCCACTTT.